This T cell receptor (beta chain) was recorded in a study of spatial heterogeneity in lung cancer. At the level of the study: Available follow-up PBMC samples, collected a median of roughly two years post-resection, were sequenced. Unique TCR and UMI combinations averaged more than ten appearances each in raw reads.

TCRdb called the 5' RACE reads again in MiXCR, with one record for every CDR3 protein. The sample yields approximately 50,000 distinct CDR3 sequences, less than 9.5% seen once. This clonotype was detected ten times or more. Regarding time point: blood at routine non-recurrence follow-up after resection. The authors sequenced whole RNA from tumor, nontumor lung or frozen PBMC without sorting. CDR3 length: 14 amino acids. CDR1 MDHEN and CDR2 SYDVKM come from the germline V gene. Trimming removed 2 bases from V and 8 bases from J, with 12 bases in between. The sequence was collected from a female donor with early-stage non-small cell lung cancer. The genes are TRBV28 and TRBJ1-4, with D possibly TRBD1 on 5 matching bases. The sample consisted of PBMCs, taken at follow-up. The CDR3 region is CASSLGGVREKLFF. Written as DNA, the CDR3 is TGTGCCAGCAGTTTAGGAGGGGTCAGAGAAAAACTGTTTTTT.